Each of the 4 T cell receptor beta chains below was sequenced from the same sample in a study of regulatory T cells in long-lasting Graves disease. Indicated time point: newly diagnosed GD, antithyroid drugs for less than 3 months. Preparation of the TCR library used RNA extracted from PBMCs. Building the TCR beta libraries relied on iRepertoire HTBI primers, and CDR3 regions underwent Arm-PCR. TCRdb analysed the multiplex PCR reads with MiXCR anew, one entry per CDR3 protein. The sample contains about 540,000 distinct CDR3 sequences, roughly 12% of which appear only once. The sample was also reused in another study, on T cells in Graves' hyperthyroidism and ophthalmopathy.

This specimen was peripheral blood mononuclear cells (PBMCs), taken at new diagnosis, from a patient treated with antithyroid drugs. The receptor set was obtained from a young man with Graves disease.

This clonotype has only a few counts. CDR3 sequence reads: CASSFQVNYGYTF. CDR3 nucleotide sequence: TGCGCCAGCAGCTTTCAGGTTAACTATGGCTACACCTTC. This chain joins TRBV5-1 and TRBJ1-2; D unresolved. The CDR3 length is 13 residues. The germline V and J ends were trimmed by 2 bases and 1 base, with 6 bases remaining between them. Germline lookup yields CDR1 SGHRS and CDR2 YFSETQ.

This clonotype was seen a single time. The chain uses TRBV11-2 and TRBJ2-1; possibly TRBD1 or TRBD2 for D (5 bases each). Trimming took off 5 bases at V and 6 bases at J, with 14 bases between the two ends. The CDR3 has 14 residues. Germline CDR1 and CDR2: SGHAT and FQNNGV. CDR3 bases: TGTGCCAGCAGCCCCGGACGGGACCTCAATGAGCAGTTCTTC. It encodes CASSPGRDLNEQFF.

The sample holds a few counts of this clonotype. V is TRBV30 and J is TRBJ2-3; D is unclear. Trimming took off 4 bases at V and 2 bases at J, with 13 bases between the two ends. There are 14 residues in the CDR3. Germline V lookup: CDR1 GTSNPN, CDR2 SVGIG (reference sequence). CDR3: CAWNLMAATDTQYF. The DNA of the CDR3 is TGTGCCTGGAACCTAATGGCGGCCACAGATACGCAGTATTTT.

The chain links TRBV19 to TRBJ2-5, with D perhaps matching TRBD2 (6 bases). Germline CDR1 LNHDA, CDR2 SQIVND (reference sequence). V was cut by 1 base and J by 0 bases, with 6 bases left in between. This CDR3 spans 14 amino acids. CDR3 bases: TGTGCCAGTAGTATAGGGGGGGACCAAGAGACCCAGTACTTC. Translation: CASSIGGDQETQYF.